This T cell receptor (beta chain) was sequenced during a study of response to subunit inactivated influenza vaccine. Whole-study findings and limits: The study's authors posited that every seasonal influenza vaccination enlists few new T cells.

TCRdb re-analysed the RT-PCR reads in MiXCR, keeping a single row per CDR3 protein. The sample holds some 550,000 distinct CDR3 sequences, less than 25% seen once. Comment on this clonotype: What it binds is not known.

V was pared by 1 base and J by 0 bases, with 11 bases between. CDR3 length: 15 residues. Germline lookup yields CDR1 SQVTM and CDR2 ANQGSEA. This sample was shared with a second study, whose subject was T cells expressing NK-cell markers. That work states: It was by 5'RACE template switching with UMIs that TCR beta cDNA was made. The CD3+CD56-NKG2C+ fraction of a handful of donors was also led by these clonotypes. HCMV specificity of the expanded NKG2C+ T cell clones stayed unclear.

Specimen: CD4+ T cells sorted from PBMCs, collected about 13 days after vaccination. This rearrangement joins TRBV29-1 to TRBJ2-3; weak D call: TRBD2 (5 bases). This TCR was sampled from a man between 45 and 60 years old who received an inactivated influenza vaccine. This chain's CDR3 is CSVEGTSSSTDTQYF. CDR3 bases: TGCAGCGTTGAAGGGACTTCCTCTAGCACAGATACGCAGTATTTT.